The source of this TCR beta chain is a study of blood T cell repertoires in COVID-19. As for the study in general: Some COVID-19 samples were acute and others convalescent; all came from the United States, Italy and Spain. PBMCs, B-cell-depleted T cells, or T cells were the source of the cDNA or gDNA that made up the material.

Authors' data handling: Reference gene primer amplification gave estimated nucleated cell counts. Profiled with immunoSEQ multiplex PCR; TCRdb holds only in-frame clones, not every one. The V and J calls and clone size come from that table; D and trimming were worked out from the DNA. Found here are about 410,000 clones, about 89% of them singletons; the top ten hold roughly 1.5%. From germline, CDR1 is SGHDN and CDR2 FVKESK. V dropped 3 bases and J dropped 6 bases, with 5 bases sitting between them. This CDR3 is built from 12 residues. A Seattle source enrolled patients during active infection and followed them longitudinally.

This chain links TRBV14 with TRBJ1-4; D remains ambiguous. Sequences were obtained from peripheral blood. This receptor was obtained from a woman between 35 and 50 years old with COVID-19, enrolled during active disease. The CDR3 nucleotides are TGTGCCAGCAGCCAGGGAGATGAAAAACTGTTTTTT. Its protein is CASSQGDEKLFF.